These 21 T cell receptor beta chains originate from one sample sequenced in a study of T cells in Graves' hyperthyroidism and ophthalmopathy. RNA transcripts served as the template for amplifying TCR beta CDR3 regions. TCR CDR3 regions were first amplified by RT-PCR with HTBI primers. A single record per CDR3 protein comes from TCRdb applying MiXCR to the multiplex PCR reads. The sample shows under 300,000 distinct CDR3 sequences, more than 12% of them seen only once. Material: blood. These receptors all come from a woman between 40 and 50 years old with Graves' hyperthyroidism that later progressed to Graves' ophthalmopathy.

This clonotype appeared many times. The genes are TRBV12-3 or TRBV12-4 and TRBJ2-3; D not certain. The CDR3 has 16 amino acids. Trimming shortened V by 5 bases and J by 3 bases, and 18 bases separated the two germline ends. The CDR3 nucleotides read TGTGCCAGCAGTCGCCTAAGCCCCTCGGCGACAGATACGCAGTATTTT. Translating gives CASSRLSPSATDTQYF.

This clonotype was picked up many times. The rearrangement joins TRBV30 to TRBJ1-6, with 8 bases that match TRBD1. CDR3 length equals 15 residues. The V gene's germline CDR1 is GTSNPN and CDR2 SVGIG (reference sequence). The V and J ends lost 2 bases and 7 bases, in that order; junction bases with no gene match: 7. CDR3 in amino acids: CAWSFRDRKNSPLHF. The CDR3 bases are TGTGCCTGGAGTTTTCGGGACAGGAAGAATTCACCCCTCCACTTT.

At least ten counts were recorded for this clonotype. This sequence joins TRBV7-6 and TRBJ2-3; the match to TRBD2 covers 8 bases. V was clipped by 4 bases and J by 5 bases; unmatched bases: 11. The CDR3 totals 16 residues. Germline V gene sequence: CDR1 SGHVS, CDR2 FNYEAQ. The CDR3 coding sequence is TGTGCCAGCAGCTCTTCAACGGGAGGGAGGGGAGATACGCAGTATTTT. Translation gives CASSSSTGGRGDTQYF.

This clonotype was detected a few times. J is TRBJ2-1 and V is TRBV7-9; 7 bases are shared with TRBD2. From germline, CDR1 is SEHNR and CDR2 FQNEAQ (reference sequence). The CDR3 runs to 14 residues. V lost 3 bases, J lost 5 bases, and 4 bases stayed unmatched. The CDR3: CASSFGTTNNEQFF. In DNA, the CDR3 is TGTGCCAGCAGCTTTGGGACTACAAACAATGAGCAGTTCTTC.

J is TRBJ1-1 and V is TRBV5-4; tentative D call: TRBD1 (6 bases). Germline CDR1 is SGHNT and CDR2 is YYREEE (reference sequence). V was clipped by 4 bases and J by 0 bases, with 13 bases between them. CDR3 size: 15 residues. CDR3 DNA: TGTGCCAGCAGCAGTCGTGGGACAATGAACACTGAAGCTTTCTTT. It translates to CASSSRGTMNTEAFF. Drawing the rest from reference TRBV5-4 and TRBJ1-1, the complete variable domain is ETGVTQSPTHLIKTRGQQVTLRCSSQSGHNTVSWYQQALGQGPQFIFQYYREEENGRGNFPPRFSGLQFPNYSSELNVNALELDDSALYLCASSSRGTMNTEAFFGQGTRLTVV.

This clonotype was counted many times. The CDR3 sequence is CSVESLSTDTQYF. For the CDR3, the DNA is TGCAGCGTTGAAAGTCTTAGCACAGATACGCAGTATTTT. The chain links TRBV29-1 to TRBJ2-3; no clear D. The germline CDR1 and CDR2 sequences are SQVTM and ANQGSEA. The CDR3 length is 13 residues. The ends were cut back, 2 bases at V and 0 bases at J, with 6 bases in the middle.

This clonotype was recorded many times. The chain has TRBV6-2 or TRBV6-3 and TRBJ2-3; D may be TRBD1 or TRBD2 (5 bases each). Per the germline V gene, CDR1 is MNHEY and CDR2 is SVGEGT. Trimming pared 5 bases from V and 2 bases from J, leaving 8 bases between. The CDR3 spans 13 residues. The CDR3 DNA reads TGTGCCAGCAGTCGGGACCTCACAGATACGCAGTATTTT. Its translation: CASSRDLTDTQYF.

This clonotype was counted only a few times. The V and J genes are TRBV11-2 and TRBJ2-2, with 9 bases that match TRBD1. The germline gives CDR1 SGHAT, CDR2 FQNNGV. The CDR3 loop spans 17 amino acids. J was trimmed by 5 bases and V by 5 bases; bases with no gene match: 12. DNA of the CDR3: TGTGCCAGCAGCCCACGGACAGGGGCGGGTATTACCGGGGAGCTGTTTTTT. Protein sequence: CASSPRTGAGITGELFF. The full variable domain, in which reference TRBV11-2 and TRBJ2-2 provide the parts outside the CDR3, is EAGVAQSPRYKIIEKRQSVAFWCNPISGHATLYWYQQILGQGPKLLIQFQNNGVVDDSQLPKDRFSAERLKGVDSTLKIQPAKLEDSAVYLCASSPRTGAGITGELFFGEGSRLTVL.

This clonotype was observed at least ten times. An end of the junction differs from the germline gene, which may be a read error. The chain uses TRBV20-1 and TRBJ1-4, with a weak D call TRBD1 (5 bases). Germline lookup yields CDR1 DFQATT and CDR2 SNEGSKA (reference sequence). The CDR3 is 14 residues long. CDR3 DNA sequence: TGCAATGCTGAACATCGGGACCGAGTTGAAAAACTGTTTTTT. Translated, it gives CNAEHRDRVEKLFF.

The gene calls are TRBV7-2 and TRBJ2-3, with 7 nucleotides matching TRBD2. Germline V gene sequence: CDR1 SGHTA, CDR2 FQGNSA. V shed 1 base, J shed 1 base, and the junction held 5 bases outside the gene matches. This CDR3 is built from 16 residues. The CDR3: CASSLGGSTGTDTQYF. In DNA form, the CDR3 reads TGTGCCAGCAGCTTAGGCGGGAGCACAGGCACAGATACGCAGTATTTT.

Concerning this clonotype itself: One base away lies a much larger clone, so this may be a sequencing read error. This chain connects TRBV28 to TRBJ1-3; D not certain. Looked up from germline, CDR1 is MDHEN and CDR2 is SYDVKM. The length of the CDR3 is 14 residues. Here the CDR3 DNA reads TGTGCCAGCAGTTTTGGTGGCTCTGGAAACACCATATGTTTT. Amino acid sequence: CASSFGGSGNTICF.

The CDR3 reads CASSSPGLAGFNEQFF. The DNA for the CDR3 is TGTGCCAGCAGTTCGCCGGGACTAGCGGGATTCAATGAGCAGTTCTTC. The J gene is TRBJ2-1, the V gene TRBV28; 13 bases line up with TRBD2. CDR3 length equals 16 residues. The germline CDR1 and CDR2 sequences are MDHEN and SYDVKM. The junction had 6 bases not matched to a gene; V was cut back by 4 bases and J by 6 bases.

In its sample, this clonotype was seen many times. The V and J genes are TRBV20-1 and TRBJ2-3; 10 nucleotides agree with TRBD2. Germline V CDR1 and CDR2: DFQATT, SNEGSKA (reference sequence). Trimming cost V 1 base and J 6 bases; bases outside gene matches: 7. This CDR3 spans 15 amino acids. The CDR3 here is CSARVFSGRTDTQYF. CDR3 sequence (DNA): TGCAGTGCTAGAGTTTTTAGCGGGAGGACGGATACGCAGTATTTT.

This clonotype was seen many times. CDR3 in amino acids: CAWSGTDFFGEKLFF. Here the CDR3 DNA reads TGTGCCTGGAGTGGCACGGATTTTTTTGGTGAAAAACTGTTTTTT. This chain uses TRBV30 with TRBJ1-4; no firm D call. CDR3 length: 15 amino acids. Trimming stripped 1 base from V and 7 bases from J, with 16 bases between. Germline-derived CDR1 and CDR2 are GTSNPN and SVGIG (reference sequence).

This clonotype came up many times. This chain connects TRBV7-6 to TRBJ2-7; D not certain. Germline CDR1 reads SGHVS; CDR2 reads FNYEAQ. Between the trimmed V and J ends, which lost 0 bases and 0 bases, there was a span of 12 bases. This CDR3 contains 16 residues. The CDR3 reads CASSLATSASSYEQYF. Written as DNA, the CDR3 is TGTGCCAGCAGCTTAGCAACCAGCGCCTCCTCCTACGAGCAGTACTTC.

This clonotype was found a few times. The CDR3 bases are TGTGCCAGCAGCTTGAGGGAGCCCGGGGGCCGCTTAGGCACCATATATTTT. This translates into CASSLREPGGRLGTIYF. This chain connects TRBV7-9 to TRBJ1-3; possibly TRBD1 for D (6 bases). The germline V gene encodes CDR1 SEHNR and CDR2 FQNEAQ (reference sequence). The CDR3 is made up of 17 amino acids. Trimming stripped 3 bases from V and 9 bases from J, with 24 bases between. Full variable domain (remainder filled in from reference TRBV7-9 and TRBJ1-3): DTGVSQNPRHKITKRGQNVTFRCDPISEHNRLYWYRQTLGQGPEFLTYFQNEAQLEKSRLLSDRFSAERPKGSFSTLEIQRTEQGDSAMYLCASSLREPGGRLGTIYFGEGSWLTVV.

This clonotype was observed many times. The genes are TRBV10-3 and TRBJ1-2; D is ambiguous. The V end was cut by 7 bases, the J end by 3 bases, with 12 bases between. The CDR3 sequence is 13 residues long. Germline V lookup: CDR1 ENHRY, CDR2 SYGVKD. The CDR3 nucleotides are TGTGCCATCAATCCAGGAACCCACTATGGCTACACCTTC. Encoded protein: CAINPGTHYGYTF.

This clonotype was seen at least ten times. The chain combines TRBV2 with TRBJ1-5; no clear D gene. Trimming took 2 bases from V and 1 from J, leaving 9 bases between them. The CDR3 has 15 amino acids. The germline V gene encodes CDR1 SNHLY and CDR2 FYNNEI. CDR3 bases: TGTGCCAGCAGTGAAACGGTGTGGAGCAATCAGCCCCAGCATTTT. Its translation: CASSETVWSNQPQHF.

This clonotype was counted at least ten times. This rearrangement joins TRBV10-2 to TRBJ2-7, with a possible D match to TRBD2 (6 bases). CDR1 WSHSY and CDR2 SAAADI come from the germline V gene. V was shortened by 7 bases and J by 6 bases, with 16 bases between the two germline ends. This CDR3 comprises 13 residues. The CDR3 nucleotides read TGCGCCAGCAATCAGGGAGGTCTACGCGAGCAGTACTTC. Its protein product is CASNQGGLREQYF.

In this sample, this clonotype turned up many times. CDR3 residues: CASSPRRRSPVLVSREKLFF. In nucleotides, the CDR3 is TGTGCCAGCAGCCCGAGACGCCGTTCACCTGTGCTAGTGTCTCGGGAAAAACTGTTTTTT. The chain uses TRBV28 and TRBJ1-4; the D is unclear. The CDR3 length is 20 residues. V shed 6 bases and J shed 8 bases, with 34 bases lying between them. CDR1 is MDHEN and CDR2 is SYDVKM in the germline V gene.

Notes on this clonotype: Being one base from a much bigger clone, this may be a read error. This CDR3 fails to terminate in the conserved phenylalanine or tryptophan, so it likely reflects a read error. V and J are TRBV20-1 and TRBJ2-3; weak D call: TRBD1 (5 bases). The length of the CDR3 is 17 residues. Germline assignment: CDR1 DFQATT and CDR2 SNEGSKA (reference sequence). The V and J ends lost 2 bases and 5 bases respectively, with 23 bases between them. The CDR3 bases are TGCAGTGCTAGAAACAGGCGGACCCCAATCTCCCGAGATACGCAGTATTAT. Encoded protein: CSARNRRTPISRDTQYY.